One T cell receptor (beta chain) is described in this entry. These data originate in a study of blood T cell repertoires in COVID-19. Study context: Material from acute and convalescent COVID-19 was sourced from the United States, Italy and Spain.

V gave up 4 bases and J gave up 0 bases, with 15 bases separating them. Germline V gives CDR1 SGHVS, CDR2 FQNEAQ. The CDR3 sequence is 17 residues long. The data were produced by immunoSEQ multiplex PCR, yet TCRdb's version contains in-frame clones alone and is incomplete. Of about 270,000 clones in the sample, about four fifths are singletons; the top ten hold around 3.2%. The sequence derives from a woman aged 60 to 75 with active or convalescent COVID-19. Sequencing used peripheral blood. The chain is built from TRBV7-8 and TRBJ1-4; possible D gene TRBD1, 5 bases. CDR3 loop: CASSSGGGSATNEKLFF. The DNA for the CDR3 is TGTGCCAGCAGCTCCGGTGGGGGGTCTGCAACTAATGAAAAACTGTTTTTT.